This T cell receptor (beta chain) is from a study of blood T cell repertoires in COVID-19. The protocol was immunoSEQ multiplex PCR, while the TCRdb copy is restricted to in-frame clones and leaves out a portion. Seen here are roughly 250,000 clones, about nine tenths observed once, and the top ten hold about 0.79%. The CDR3 sequence is 19 residues long. This TCR was sampled from a man in his thirties or forties with COVID-19, enrolled during active disease. The rearrangement links TRBV21-1 to TRBJ2-3; TRBD2 is the table's D call and was not checked against the DNA. TRBV21-1 is deemed a pseudogene. Input material: peripheral blood. The DNA of the CDR3 is TGTGCCAGCAGCAAAGAGAAGGGGACTAGCGTTACTAGCACAGATACGCAGTATTTT. Its translation: CASSKEKGTSVTSTDTQYF.